This is a list of T cell receptor beta chains from one sample in a study of HIV-infected patients and healthy controls. TCRdb redid the calling of the 5' RACE reads with MiXCR, one entry per CDR3 protein. The sample holds 6,400 or so distinct CDR3 sequences, 8% to 10% seen once. The material was blood, obtained during antiretroviral therapy. These receptors came from an adult with HIV infection. Each CDR3 is given with its conserved first and last residue. The order of the fields is J gene, V gene, clone size, D gene, CDR3 length, CDR3 protein, CDR3 DNA. A D gene is named only where the DNA matches it firmly. Clone size is given for some rows only: seen once, a few or many times, or a class if the clone is expanded.

TRBJ1-5 | TRBV12-3/TRBV12-4 | many | TRBD1 | 15 | CASSSGTGFTQPQHF | TGTGCCAGCAGCTCCGGGACAGGATTCACTCAGCCCCAGCATTTT
TRBJ2-3 | TRBV20-1 | many | TRBD2 | 18 | CSARDIRLAGRTGDTQYF | TGCAGTGCTAGAGATATTCGACTAGCGGGACGTACCGGAGATACGCAGTATTTT
TRBJ1-1 | TRBV7-2 | many | NA | 13 | CASSLGYSTEAFF | TGTGCCAGCAGCTTGGGGTACAGCACTGAAGCTTTCTTT
TRBJ2-1 | TRBV19 | NA | NA | 15 | CASSITRVLYNEQFF | TGTGCCAGTAGTATAACCAGGGTCCTTTACAATGAGCAGTTCTTC
TRBJ1-4 | TRBV7-6 | many | NA | 16 | CASSLGSGGVGEKLFF | TGTGCCAGCAGCTTAGGTTCCGGGGGCGTCGGTGAAAAACTGTTTTTT
TRBJ2-2 | TRBV4-1 | medium-sized | NA | 15 | CASSLRLDLSGELFF | TGCGCCAGCAGCCTACGACTAGATCTCTCCGGGGAGCTGTTTTTT
TRBJ2-1 | TRBV12-5 | few | NA | 12 | CASGLAQYEQFF | TGTGCTAGTGGTTTGGCCCAGTATGAGCAGTTCTTC
TRBJ1-4 | TRBV4-3 | many | NA | 15 | CASSQEAREGEKLFF | TGCGCCAGCAGCCAAGAGGCCAGGGAAGGAGAAAAACTGTTTTTT
TRBJ1-1 | TRBV5-6 | many | NA | 17 | CASSLRQILTMNTEAFF | TGTGCCAGCAGCTTGAGACAGATCTTAACTATGAACACTGAAGCTTTCTTT
TRBJ2-7 | TRBV10-3 | medium-sized | TRBD1 | 15 | CAISESGTGPVEQYF | TGTGCCATCAGTGAGTCCGGGACAGGGCCCGTCGAGCAGTACTTC
TRBJ2-2 | TRBV5-1 | many | NA | 14 | CASSFSNPGGELFF | TGCGCCAGCAGCTTTTCCAATCCCGGCGGGGAGCTGTTTTTT
TRBJ1-4 | TRBV7-9 | many | TRBD1 | 17 | CASSLDRGSDFSRKLFF | TGTGCCAGCAGCCTCGACAGGGGGAGTGATTTTTCGCGAAAACTGTTTTTT
TRBJ2-3 | TRBV6-1 | many | NA | 16 | CASSEEGGTSTDTQYF | TGTGCCAGCAGTGAAGAGGGCGGAACTAGCACAGATACGCAGTATTTT
TRBJ2-1 | TRBV18 | medium-sized | TRBD2 | 15 | CASSLDSGANNEQFF | TGTGCCAGCTCACTGGATAGCGGGGCGAACAATGAGCAGTTCTTC
TRBJ1-4 | TRBV27 | many | TRBD1 | 14 | CASRTGGPVQKLFF | TGTGCCAGCAGAACAGGGGGCCCCGTTCAAAAACTGTTTTTT
TRBJ1-2 | TRBV7-3 | many | TRBD1 | 15 | CASSPLPSGGAGYTF | TGTGCCAGCAGTCCACTCCCATCAGGGGGCGCGGGCTACACCTTC
TRBJ1-1 | TRBV29-1 | medium-sized | TRBD1 | 16 | CSVDIGGTGYGTEAFF | TGCAGCGTTGATATAGGTGGGACAGGGTATGGGACTGAAGCTTTCTTT
TRBJ2-3 | TRBV4-3 | many | NA | 17 | CASSQDIGGGATDTQYF | TGCGCCAGCAGCCAAGATATCGGAGGGGGGGCGACAGATACGCAGTATTTT
TRBJ1-3 | TRBV7-2 | hyperexpanded | NA | 15 | CASSLLPSSGNTIYF | TGTGCCAGCAGCCTGCTCCCGAGCTCTGGAAACACCATATATTTT
TRBJ1-1 | TRBV20-1 | many | NA | 19 | CSARDKWGGRTLEGTEAFF | TGCAGTGCTAGAGATAAATGGGGAGGCAGGACCCTTGAAGGCACTGAAGCTTTCTTT
TRBJ1-5 | TRBV2 | medium-sized | TRBD1 | 13 | CAIRDRSNQPQHF | TGTGCCATACGGGACAGGAGCAATCAGCCCCAGCATTTT
TRBJ1-1 | TRBV6-1 | many | NA | 14 | CASILSYRDTEAFF | TGTGCCAGCATTCTGAGTTATAGGGACACTGAAGCTTTCTTT
TRBJ2-7 | TRBV3-1 | many | TRBD1 | 14 | CASSPGQGIDEQYF | TGTGCCAGCAGCCCGGGACAGGGAATAGACGAGCAGTACTTC
TRBJ2-1 | TRBV9 | many | TRBD2 | 17 | CASSSAKGSSGGNEQFF | TGTGCCAGCAGCTCAGCAAAGGGGTCTAGCGGGGGTAATGAGCAGTTCTTC
TRBJ1-6 | TRBV7-7 | many | NA | 14 | CASSLKEGSSPLHF | TGTGCCAGCAGCTTAAAAGAGGGTTCCTCACCCCTCCACTTT
TRBJ1-5 | TRBV6-5 | many | NA | 15 | CASRTQGGSNQPQHF | TGTGCCAGCAGAACACAGGGCGGTAGCAATCAGCCCCAGCATTTT
TRBJ1-1 | TRBV5-1 | many | NA | 13 | CASSLQQNTEAFF | TGCGCCAGCAGTTTGCAACAAAACACTGAAGCTTTCTTT
TRBJ2-3 | TRBV10-2 | once | TRBD2 | 17 | CASSEAGQGGETDTQYF | TGCGCCAGCAGTGAGGCTGGGCAGGGAGGGGAAACAGATACGCAGTATTTT
TRBJ2-3 | TRBV10-3 | many | NA | 13 | CAISTVSADTQYF | TGTGCCATCAGTACAGTTAGCGCAGATACGCAGTATTTT
TRBJ2-7 | TRBV10-3 | NA | NA | 11 | CAIGQIYEQYF | TGTGCCATCGGACAGATCTACGAGCAGTACTTC
TRBJ2-5 | TRBV20-1 | many | NA | 12 | CSASQERETQYF | TGCAGTGCTAGCCAGGAGAGGGAGACCCAGTACTTC
TRBJ2-6 | TRBV6-1 | medium-sized | TRBD1 | 14 | CASSLGQGANVLTF | TGTGCCAGCAGTCTGGGACAGGGGGCCAACGTCCTGACTTTC
TRBJ1-4 | TRBV12-3/TRBV12-4 | medium-sized | NA | 11 | CASSLGLALFF | TGTGCCAGCAGTTTAGGGCTAGCGCTGTTTTTT
TRBJ1-1 | TRBV29-1 | medium-sized | NA | 14 | CSAWPESRGTEAFF | TGCAGCGCCTGGCCGGAAAGTCGCGGCACTGAAGCTTTCTTT
TRBJ1-2 | TRBV2 | many | NA | 13 | CATKETALGGYTF | TGTGCCACGAAGGAGACAGCGTTGGGCGGCTACACCTTC
TRBJ1-5 | TRBV27 | NA | NA | 16 | CASSFAGTPKDQPQHF | TGTGCCAGCAGTTTCGCCGGGACCCCGAAGGATCAGCCCCAGCATTTT
TRBJ2-3 | TRBV15 | many | NA | 17 | CATSRDPLAFMTDTQYF | TGTGCCACCAGCAGAGATCCCCTAGCGTTTATGACAGATACGCAGTATTTT
TRBJ2-7 | TRBV28 | medium-sized | NA | 14 | CASSFPAGNVLQYF | TGTGCCAGCAGTTTCCCCGCAGGCAACGTCCTCCAGTACTTC
TRBJ2-3 | TRBV9 | many | TRBD2 | 18 | CASQRERGYNPTTDTQYF | TGTGCCAGTCAGCGGGAAAGAGGTTATAATCCTACCACAGATACGCAGTATTTT
TRBJ1-2 | TRBV30 | many | NA | 14 | CAWSSTGLNYGYTF | TGTGCCTGGAGTTCAACGGGACTTAACTATGGCTACACCTTC
TRBJ1-5 | TRBV13 | many | NA | 13 | CASSLARNQPQHF | TGTGCCAGCAGCTTAGCCCGGAATCAGCCCCAGCATTTT
TRBJ2-1 | TRBV4-3 | NA | NA | 15 | CASSQDQASYNEQFF | TGCGCCAGCAGCCAAGACCAGGCCTCCTACAATGAGCAGTTCTTC
TRBJ2-1 | TRBV6-2/TRBV6-3 | few | TRBD2 | 15 | CASSLGLAGGNEQFF | TGTGCCAGCAGTTTGGGACTAGCGGGAGGTAATGAGCAGTTCTTC
TRBJ2-6 | TRBV6-5 | medium-sized | NA | 15 | CASSLTGSGANVLTF | TGTGCCAGCAGTCTCACAGGCTCTGGGGCCAACGTCCTGACTTTC
TRBJ2-1 | TRBV7-8 | medium-sized | NA | 15 | CASSLGRGVGNEQFF | TGTGCCAGCAGCCTAGGTAGGGGCGTGGGGAATGAGCAGTTCTTC
TRBJ1-2 | TRBV28 | many | NA | 17 | CASSSSGEGHWDYGYTF | TGTGCCAGCAGTTCCTCAGGGGAGGGCCACTGGGACTATGGCTACACCTTC